These T cell receptor beta chains were read from a single sample in a study of cytomegalovirus exposure and HLA in healthy donors. The repertoire was sequenced with immunoSEQ multiplex PCR; TCRdb's copy has only in-frame clones and lacks some. The table includes roughly 170,000 clones, roughly 82% detected once. The sequencing input was PBMCs. The receptors were sampled from a girl aged 2-10 years in good health and CMV-seropositive. CDR3s include the opening cysteine and the closing phenylalanine or tryptophan. Some rows have no size entry. The others give once, few or many, or a class for an expanded clone.

V gene,J gene,clone size,CDR3 protein
TRBV27,TRBJ2-7,NA,CASSPQAPGLAGTFTYEQYF
TRBV2,TRBJ1-4,NA,CASGDTPNEKLFF
TRBV9,TRBJ2-7,NA,CASSVFGGRSSYEQYF
TRBV10-3,TRBJ2-2,NA,CAIVGSGENTGELFF
TRBV18,TRBJ1-5,once,CASSQSVLTPNQPQHF
TRBV6-1,TRBJ1-1,NA,CASSEIGRGGSEAFF
TRBV27,TRBJ2-1,NA,CASSLQGNEQFF
TRBV19,TRBJ1-3,NA,CASSFGRVTIYF
TRBV6-1,TRBJ1-5,NA,CASSKLFRDQPQHF
TRBV5-1,TRBJ2-2,NA,CASSPTSAYTGELFF
TRBV6-1,TRBJ2-7,NA,CASSMWRALSDEQYF
TRBV20-1,TRBJ1-2,NA,CSTDRGRGYTF
TRBV2,TRBJ1-5,NA,CASSDRGSNQPQHF
TRBV6-5,TRBJ1-1,NA,CASSSRTGGTEAFF
TRBV15,TRBJ1-5,NA,CATSRGYGGDDQPQHF
TRBV11-3,TRBJ1-2,NA,CASSLVYPTEGGYTF
TRBV29-1,TRBJ1-2,NA,CSVGPTPQSIYGYTF
TRBV28,TRBJ2-1,NA,CASSRRGSSYNEQFF
TRBV7-6,TRBJ2-3,NA,CASSLRQGTDTQYF
TRBV19,TRBJ1-1,NA,CASRVSMNTEAFF
TRBV18,TRBJ1-1,NA,CASSPRATAGEGTAFF
TRBV2,NA,NA,CASANAKQGPPYEQYF
TRBV11-3,TRBJ2-1,NA,CASSSPGQGDNEQFF
TRBV6-5,TRBJ1-1,NA,CASSFHTGESTEAFF
TRBV7-9,TRBJ1-4,once,CASSSYRGGNEKLFF
TRBV7-9,TRBJ1-5,once,CASSPGAGDQPQHF
TRBV27,TRBJ1-4,few,CASSQTPGRNEKLFF
TRBV4-1,TRBJ2-1,few,CASSQDIHEQFF
TRBV7-8,TRBJ2-7,NA,CASSFSEAPAYEQYF
TRBV5-8,TRBJ1-4,NA,CASSGIRTGDEKLFF
TRBV10-3,TRBJ1-2,NA,CAINNRTINYGYTF
TRBV6-1,TRBJ2-3,NA,CASSEVAGGPLGTDTQYF
TRBV7-3,TRBJ2-1,once,CASSLRGQGNNEQFF
TRBV9,TRBJ2-6,NA,CASSVGGLSGANVLTF
TRBV2,TRBJ1-5,NA,CASTPDRSNQPQHF
TRBV30,TRBJ2-1,NA,CAWSLQFGQFF
TRBV6-1,TRBJ1-2,NA,CASSLPGTGKYGYTF
TRBV5-1,TRBJ2-1,NA,CASSFTRNEQFF
TRBV6-5,TRBJ2-2,NA,CASSRTSNTGELFF
TRBV14,TRBJ1-2,NA,CASSQNRANYGYTF
TRBV30,TRBJ1-3,NA,CAWSVSEAGNTIYF
TRBV6-1,TRBJ1-1,few,CASRPDSLTEAFF
TRBV28,TRBJ1-2,NA,CASRDTGQGNYGYTF
TRBV5-4,TRBJ1-2,NA,CASSPPAPGGYTF
TRBV10-3,TRBJ2-7,NA,CAISEGEGYEQYF
TRBV7-8,TRBJ2-2,NA,CASSLALAGGTGELFF
TRBV30,TRBJ2-2,once,CAWKGESAGELFF
TRBV6-1,TRBJ2-3,NA,CASSEGVIELSPAVLPRTDTQYF
TRBV7-9,TRBJ2-7,NA,CASYYEQYF
TRBV7-2,TRBJ2-3,NA,CASSFSGSTNTQYF